Shown below are 24 T cell receptor beta chains from a single sample sequenced in a study of blood T cell repertoires in COVID-19. Repertoires were generated with immunoSEQ multiplex PCR, while TCRdb's copy carries only in-frame clones and drops some. Here the sample spans approximately 100,000 clones, 80% to 95% being singletons. Sequenced material: peripheral blood. These receptors were obtained from a man in his fifties or sixties with active COVID-19.

This clone was detected once. The J gene is TRBJ2-3, the V gene TRBV5-1, with 7 bases matching TRBD1. Germline values: CDR1 SGHRS, CDR2 YFSETQ. V was pared by 0 bases and J by 9 bases, with 4 bases of the junction left unmatched. The CDR3 consists of 13 residues. DNA for the CDR3: TGCGCCAGCAGCTTGGAAGAGACAGGGACGCAGTATTTT. Translating gives CASSLEETGTQYF.

The genes are TRBV7-9 and TRBJ1-1; TRBD1 is a possible D gene (6 bases). V lost 4 bases and J 5 bases, leaving 11 bases between the germline ends. CDR1 is SEHNR and CDR2 is FQNEAQ in the germline V gene (reference sequence). The CDR3 contains 13 residues. The CDR3 loop is CASSSRGTTEAFF. The CDR3 region has the DNA TGTGCCAGCAGCTCCAGGGGAACGACTGAAGCTTTCTTT.

This clone was observed a single time. The chain is built from TRBV10-3 and TRBJ2-7, with a weak D call TRBD1 (5 bases). Germline-derived CDR1 and CDR2 are ENHRY and SYGVKD. The CDR3 runs 16 residues. Trimming stripped 3 bases from V and 3 bases from J, with 18 bases between. The DNA for the CDR3 is TGTGCCATCAGTGACCCCACGGGCGTACAGGTCTACGAGCAGTACTTC. Translating gives CAISDPTGVQVYEQYF.

The chain is built from TRBV4-1 and TRBJ2-7; D is possibly TRBD2 (5 bases). Germline values: CDR1 MGHRA, CDR2 YSYEKL. Trimming cost V 2 bases and J 7 bases, with 12 bases left between them. This CDR3 region has 13 residues. DNA of the CDR3: TGCGCCAGCAGCCAACACTATAGCGTAGAGCAGTACTTC. Residues: CASSQHYSVEQYF.

The V gene is TRBV27, the J gene TRBJ2-7; no definite D call. Trimming pared 4 bases from V and 6 bases from J, leaving 10 bases between. CDR3 length equals 12 residues. CDR1 and CDR2 from the germline V gene are MNHEY and SMNVEV (reference sequence). In DNA form, the CDR3 reads TGTGCCAGCAGTTATCCCTCCGGCGAGCAGTACTTC. This encodes CASSYPSGEQYF.

This clone has just one count. The chain has TRBV4-1 and TRBJ2-7; tentative D call: TRBD2 (6 bases). Between the trimmed V and J ends, which lost 4 bases and 4 bases, there was a span of 14 bases. Germline V gene data show CDR1 as MGHRA and CDR2 as YSYEKL. The CDR3 is made up of 14 amino acids. The CDR3 reads CASSPGDGTYEQYF. The CDR3 DNA reads as TGCGCCAGCAGCCCGGGGGACGGAACTTACGAGCAGTACTTC.

This clone has just one count. J is TRBJ1-1 and V is TRBV6-5, with 7 nucleotides matching TRBD1. J was trimmed by 8 bases and V by 5 bases; bases with no gene match: 5. CDR3 length equals 12 residues. Germline CDR1 reads MNHEY; CDR2 reads SVGAGI. For the CDR3, the DNA is TGTGCCAGCAGTCGACAGGGCCTAGAAGCTTTCTTT. Protein sequence: CASSRQGLEAFF.

The chain carries TRBV11-2 and TRBJ1-5; the D is unclear. The CDR3 covers 14 residues. Germline V gene lookup returns CDR1 SGHAT and CDR2 FQNNGV. The V end lost 4 bases, the J end lost 0 bases, and 7 bases lay between the germline ends. DNA of the CDR3: TGTGCCAGCAGCTCCAGCGGTAGCAATCAGCCCCAGCATTTT. The encoded protein is CASSSSGSNQPQHF.

The gene calls are TRBV5-1 and TRBJ2-1, with 7 positions matching TRBD1. Losses at the gene ends were 4 bases for V and 3 bases for J; bases not matched to a gene: 10. Germline lookup yields CDR1 SGHRS and CDR2 YFSETQ. The CDR3 runs to 16 residues. The chain's CDR3 is CASSPELRTGYNEQFF. The DNA of the CDR3 is TGCGCCAGCAGCCCAGAACTTCGGACAGGCTACAATGAGCAGTTCTTC.

The chain links TRBV28 to TRBJ1-4; 8 bases are shared with TRBD1. This CDR3 is built from 15 residues. From germline, CDR1 is MDHEN and CDR2 SYDVKM. V shed 4 bases and J 7 bases; nucleotides not matched to a gene: 8. Here the CDR3 reads CASSSGQGGVEKLFF. The CDR3 nucleotides are TGTGCCAGCAGTTCCGGACAGGGAGGGGTTGAAAAACTGTTTTTT.

This chain connects TRBV5-6 to TRBJ2-1; 7 positions match TRBD2. Trimming removed 2 bases from V and 0 bases from J; junction bases left unmatched: 5. The germline gives CDR1 SGHDT, CDR2 YYEEEE. The CDR3 runs to 16 residues. The CDR3 spells CASSFWGGSSYNEQFF. The CDR3 DNA follows: TGTGCCAGCAGCTTTTGGGGGGGATCCTCCTACAATGAGCAGTTCTTC.

This chain connects TRBV29-1 to TRBJ1-1, with a possible D match to TRBD1 (5 bases). The CDR3 runs 13 residues. In germline, CDR1 is SQVTM, CDR2 ANQGSEA. The V end was cut by 5 bases, the J end by 1 base, with 11 bases between. Written as DNA, the CDR3 is TGCAGCGTTACCAGGGCACAGAACACTGAAGCTTTCTTT. It yields the protein CSVTRAQNTEAFF.

As for this clone: One end of the junction fails to match germline, which may point to a read error. V is TRBV5-4 and J is TRBJ2-4; D might be TRBD1 (5 bases). This CDR3 region has 11 residues. The germline V gene encodes CDR1 SGHNT and CDR2 YYREEE (reference sequence). In DNA form, the CDR3 reads TGTGCCAGCAGCTTGGAGGGGCAAGAGAACTTC. Translating gives CASSLEGQENF.

The V call is TRBV24-1, the J call TRBJ1-5, with a possible D match to TRBD1 (6 bases). V was cut by 2 bases and J by 3 bases, with 7 bases left in between. Germline V lookup: CDR1 KGHDR, CDR2 SFDVKD. The CDR3 contains 14 residues. The CDR3 DNA is TGTGCCACCAGTGATTACAGGGTCAATCAGCCCCAGCATTTT. Protein sequence: CATSDYRVNQPQHF.

V gene TRBV2 combines with J gene TRBJ2-4; D possibly corresponds to TRBD2 (6 bases). The germline gives CDR1 SNHLY, CDR2 FYNNEI. Trimming took off 3 bases at V and 7 bases at J, with 13 bases between the two ends. The CDR3 totals 14 residues. In DNA, the CDR3 is TGTGCCAGCAGTGAGCGACGGGAGAATAACATTCAGTACTTC. It is translated as CASSERRENNIQYF.

This chain uses TRBV7-2 with TRBJ2-7, with 9 bases aligning to TRBD2. The CDR3 runs 15 residues. Germline-derived CDR1 and CDR2 are SGHTA and FQGNSA. With V trimmed by 1 base and J by 3 bases, 4 bases remained unmatched. CDR3 DNA sequence: TGTGCCAGCAGCTTAGTAGCGGGAGATCACTACGAGCAGTACTTC. Residues: CASSLVAGDHYEQYF.

CDR3 bases: TGTGCCAGCAGCGTAGGGGGTAGCGGTTACAATGAGCAGTTCTTC. Translation gives CASSVGGSGYNEQFF. The J gene is TRBJ2-1, the V gene TRBV9, with a possible D match to TRBD2 (6 bases). There are 15 residues in the CDR3. Looked up from germline, CDR1 is SGDLS and CDR2 is YYNGEE. V lost 0 bases and J 4 bases, leaving 11 bases between the germline ends.

The chain has TRBV6-5 and TRBJ1-3; perhaps TRBD1 as D (6 bases). V was cut by 6 bases and J by 10 bases, with 13 bases left in between. Germline CDR1 is MNHEY and CDR2 is SVGAGI. The CDR3 has 12 amino acids. The DNA for the CDR3 is TGTGCCAGCAGACAGGGTCCAGTAACCATATATTTT. It codes for CASRQGPVTIYF.

V and J are TRBV19 and TRBJ1-5, with D possibly TRBD1 on 5 matching bases. The CDR3 has 16 amino acids. Deletions cut 3 bases from V and 2 bases from J, with 14 bases between. Germline values: CDR1 LNHDA, CDR2 SQIVND (reference sequence). As DNA, the CDR3 is TGTGCCAGTAGTATCCCTAAGGGGCCGGGCAATCAGCCCCAGCATTTT. It codes for CASSIPKGPGNQPQHF. The entire variable domain, with the rest obtained from reference TRBV19 and TRBJ1-5, is as follows: DGGITQSPKYLFRKEGQNVTLSCEQNLNHDAMYWYRQDPGQGLRLIYYSQIVNDFQKGDIAEGYSVSREKKESFPLTVTSAQKNPTAFYLCASSIPKGPGNQPQHFGDGTRLSIL.

The chain carries TRBV6-5 and TRBJ2-2, with a tentative D call TRBD2 (6 bases). The CDR3 is 15 amino acids. V gave up 10 bases and J gave up 5 bases, with 20 bases separating them. CDR1 is MNHEY, CDR2 SVGAGI, per germline. The CDR3 region has the DNA TGTGCCACCACACTAATGCTGGGGGGAACCGGGGAGCTGTTTTTT. This codes for CATTLMLGGTGELFF.

The chain carries TRBV19 and TRBJ1-5; a possible D gene is TRBD1 (6 bases). The CDR3 is 15 amino acids. Trimming took 7 bases from V and 3 from J, leaving 16 bases between them. CDR1 and CDR2 (germline): LNHDA, SQIVND (reference sequence). The CDR3 DNA reads as TGTGCCAGTACTGAGAAGGACAGATACAATCAGCCCCAGCATTTT. It codes for CASTEKDRYNQPQHF.

The V gene is TRBV28, the J gene TRBJ2-4, with 8 bases identical to TRBD1. With 5 bases clipped from V and 16 bases from J, the junction kept 16 bases outside the gene matches. The CDR3 is made up of 14 amino acids. Looked up from germline, CDR1 is MDHEN and CDR2 is SYDVKM. The CDR3 region is CASSPPGQDLSKYF. CDR3 nucleotide sequence: TGTGCCAGCAGTCCCCCGGGACAGGATTTGTCCAAATACTTC.

The chain carries TRBV29-1 and TRBJ2-5, with D perhaps matching TRBD1 (5 bases). The CDR3 covers 14 residues. CDR1 and CDR2 (germline): SQVTM, ANQGSEA. The V end lost 6 bases, the J end lost 2 bases, and 16 bases lay between the germline ends. The CDR3 sequence is CSVGQRRVQETQYF. DNA for the CDR3: TGCAGCGTCGGGCAACGCAGGGTACAAGAGACCCAGTACTTC.

The chain combines TRBV28 with TRBJ2-1; 15 bases line up with TRBD2. This CDR3 has 18 amino acids. The V gene end was trimmed by 7 bases and the J gene end by 0 bases; junction bases not matched to a gene: 7. CDR1 and CDR2 from the germline V gene are MDHEN and SYDVKM. This CDR3 is CASKGTSGRLSSYNEQFF. The CDR3 nucleotides read TGTGCCAGCAAAGGGACTAGCGGGAGGTTGAGCTCCTACAATGAGCAGTTCTTC.